This T cell receptor beta chain was profiled in a study of T-cell memory formation after mild COVID-19. TCRdb reanalysed the 5' RACE reads using MiXCR and keeps one entry per CDR3 protein. This table has about 150,000 distinct CDR3 sequences, 15% to 20% appearing once. CDR1 is DFQATT and CDR2 is SNEGSKA in the germline V gene (reference sequence). The germline V and J ends were trimmed by 4 bases and 4 bases, with 11 bases remaining between them. This CDR3 is 12 amino acids long. The sample was PBMCs or a T cell subset sorted from them (not recorded which). The chain recombines TRBV20-1 with TRBJ2-7; D is uncertain. This clonotype was obtained from an adult woman who had mild COVID-19 (a few samples of this study predate the infection). Cell type and time point are not known. The chain's CDR3 is CSATSPWYEQYF. Here the CDR3 DNA reads TGCAGTGCTACCAGCCCCTGGTACGAGCAGTACTTC.